Listed here is a single T cell receptor beta chain. What it recognizes is unknown. The record originates from a study of graft-versus-host responses after intestinal transplantation. Study results and limitations: In recipient marrow, GvH clones were found, and some appeared first in ileum or blood. Researchers found peak circulating GvH clone levels linked to early post-transplant HvG declines.

Generated by immunoSEQ multiplex PCR, the TCRdb table keeps only in-frame clones and is missing some. The sample lists around 90,000 clones; 94% were seen once. Germline loops: CDR1 KGHSH, CDR2 LQKENI. V lost 2 bases and J lost 4, with 11 bases in between. The CDR3 is 14 residues long. Source: unstimulated CD4+ T cells sorted from spleen or lymph node cells, taken before transplant. This chain uses TRBV18 with TRBJ1-2; D may be TRBD1 (6 bases). The TCR sequence derives from a human donor who was the organ donor for an intestinal transplant. The CDR3 protein is CASSPFPTGYGYTF. The DNA for the CDR3 is TGTGCCAGCTCACCATTCCCGACAGGCTATGGCTACACCTTC.